The sequence of this T cell receptor beta chain was determined in a study of CD8+CD57+ T cells in acquired aplastic anemia. For the study at large: The sorted CD4+ and CD8+ cells yielded an average approximately 3.2 ug of DNA. Notes on the study in general: There were twenty-nine CD8+ CDR3 sequences that occurred in both patients and controls.

Genomic DNA served as template for TCR beta VDJ and CDR3 profiling. TCRdb fed the reads into MiXCR, producing one record per CDR3 protein. The sample consists of under 350,000 distinct CDR3 sequences, around three fifths of them appearing once. This clonotype was detected only once. Its antigen is unidentified. CDR3 length: 15 amino acids. The germline V gene encodes CDR1 SGHRS and CDR2 YFSETQ. The J segment lost 6 bases and the V segment lost 3 bases, leaving 9 bases of the junction unmatched. This chain links TRBV5-1 with TRBJ2-1; TRBD1 agrees at 7 bases. The origin of this receptor is a human donor with severe aplastic anemia or a healthy control (not recorded which). The sequencing input was sorted CD4+, CD8+, or CD8+CD57+ T cells (not recorded which) from PBMCs. CDR3 in DNA: TGCGCCAGCAGCTATGGACAGGCGACAGGCAATGAGCAGTTCTTC. It is translated as CASSYGQATGNEQFF.